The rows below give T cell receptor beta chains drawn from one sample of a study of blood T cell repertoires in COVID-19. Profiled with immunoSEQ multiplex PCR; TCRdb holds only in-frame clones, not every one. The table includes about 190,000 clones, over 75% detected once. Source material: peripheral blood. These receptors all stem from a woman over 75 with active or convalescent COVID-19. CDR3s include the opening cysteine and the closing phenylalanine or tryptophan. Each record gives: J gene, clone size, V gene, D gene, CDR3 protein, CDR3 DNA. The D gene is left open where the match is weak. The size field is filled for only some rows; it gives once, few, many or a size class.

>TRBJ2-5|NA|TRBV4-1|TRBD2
CASSQDRQSGGVAETQYF
TGCGCCAGCAGCCAAGATCGTCAAAGCGGGGGGGTCGCAGAGACCCAGTACTTC
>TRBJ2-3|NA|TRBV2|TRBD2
CASSHPTSGGARDTQYF
TGTGCCAGCAGCCACCCCACTAGCGGGGGGGCCCGAGATACGCAGTATTTT
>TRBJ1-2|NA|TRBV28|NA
CASNPLRQNYGYTF
TGTGCCAGCAATCCCCTTCGACAGAACTATGGCTACACCTTC
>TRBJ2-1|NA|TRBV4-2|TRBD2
CASSPDWGGAYNEQFF
TGTGCCAGCAGCCCAGATTGGGGGGGGGCCTACAATGAGCAGTTCTTC
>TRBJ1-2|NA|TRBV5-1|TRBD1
CASSPGQGHGYTF
TGCGCCAGCAGCCCGGGACAGGGTCATGGCTACACCTTC
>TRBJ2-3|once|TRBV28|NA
CASSLGSMGPDTQYF
TGTGCCAGCAGTTTAGGATCCATGGGCCCAGATACGCAGTATTTT
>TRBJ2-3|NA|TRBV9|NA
CASSVVSTGKTDTQYF
TGTGCCAGCAGCGTAGTATCGACGGGGAAGACAGATACGCAGTATTTT
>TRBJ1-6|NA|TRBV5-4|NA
CASSSEIQGNNSPLHF
TGTGCCAGCAGCTCGGAAATACAGGGTAACAATTCACCCCTCCACTTT
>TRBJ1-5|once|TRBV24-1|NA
CATSDLPGDQPQHF
TGTGCCACCAGTGATTTGCCGGGAGATCAGCCCCAGCATTTT
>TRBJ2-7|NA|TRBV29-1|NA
CSVEGRGVGYEQYF
TGCAGCGTTGAAGGCCGCGGGGTCGGCTACGAGCAGTACTTC
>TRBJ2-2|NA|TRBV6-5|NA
CASGFRGGELFF
TGTGCCAGCGGTTTTCGGGGCGGGGAGCTGTTTTTT
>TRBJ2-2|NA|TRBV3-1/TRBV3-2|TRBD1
CASSNPGQAAGELFF
TGTGCCAGCAGCAACCCTGGACAGGCCGCCGGGGAGCTGTTTTTT
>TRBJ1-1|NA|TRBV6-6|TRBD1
CASSLPQGGNTEAFF
TGTGCCAGCAGCCTACCTCAGGGGGGGAACACTGAAGCTTTCTTT
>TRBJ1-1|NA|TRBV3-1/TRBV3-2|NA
CASSQGRGPGEAFF
TGTGCCAGCAGCCAAGGTAGAGGGCCGGGTGAAGCTTTCTTT
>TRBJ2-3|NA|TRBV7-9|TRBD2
CASSTLAGGPDTQYF
TGTGCCAGCAGCACACTAGCGGGGGGGCCAGATACGCAGTATTTT
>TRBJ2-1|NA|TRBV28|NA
CASSPDTFSYNEQFF
TGTGCCAGCAGCCCGGACACCTTCTCCTACAATGAGCAGTTCTTC
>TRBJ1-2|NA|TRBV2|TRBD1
CASTGQGAVDGYTF
TGTGCCAGCACGGGACAGGGTGCGGTAGATGGCTACACCTTC
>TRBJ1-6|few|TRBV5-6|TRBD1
CASSLGQGHNSPLHF
TGTGCCAGCAGCCTGGGACAGGGCCATAATTCACCCCTCCACTTT
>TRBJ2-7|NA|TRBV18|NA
CASSPPGIFFEQYF
TGTGCCAGCTCACCGCCAGGGATTTTCTTCGAGCAGTACTTC
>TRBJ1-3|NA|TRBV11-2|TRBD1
CASSVQGVTGNTIYF
TGTGCCAGCAGCGTACAGGGGGTAACTGGAAACACCATATATTTT
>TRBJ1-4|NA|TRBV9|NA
CASSVATGGNEKLFF
TGTGCCAGCAGCGTAGCTACGGGGGGGAATGAAAAACTGTTTTTT
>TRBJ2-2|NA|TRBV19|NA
CASSADFTGELFF
TGTGCCAGTAGTGCGGATTTCACCGGGGAGCTGTTTTTT
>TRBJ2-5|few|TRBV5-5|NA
CASSPRMEEETQYF
TGTGCCAGCAGCCCCCGGATGGAGGAGGAGACCCAGTACTTC
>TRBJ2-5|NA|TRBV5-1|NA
CASSLGRAGPQETQYF
TGCGCCAGCAGCTTGGGCAGGGCCGGACCTCAAGAGACCCAGTACTTC
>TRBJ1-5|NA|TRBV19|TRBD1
CASTIGGTGNQPQHF
TGTGCCAGTACCATAGGGGGGACAGGGAATCAGCCCCAGCATTTT
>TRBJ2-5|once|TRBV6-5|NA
CASSYGQGSETQYF
TGTGCCAGCAGTTACGGCCAGGGATCAGAGACCCAGTACTTC
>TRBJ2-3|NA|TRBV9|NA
CASSVGRTVVPDTQYF
TGTGCCAGCAGCGTAGGTAGGACAGTCGTACCAGATACGCAGTATTTT
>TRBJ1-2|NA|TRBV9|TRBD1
CASSVAGQGGYGYTF
TGTGCCAGCAGCGTAGCGGGACAGGGCGGCTATGGCTACACCTTC
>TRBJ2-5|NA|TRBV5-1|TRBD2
CASSKGLAGTQETQYF
TGCGCCAGCAGCAAGGGACTAGCGGGGACTCAAGAGACCCAGTACTTC
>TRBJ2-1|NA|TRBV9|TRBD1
CASSGRGLNRGNEQFF
TGTGCCAGCAGCGGGCGTGGGTTGAACAGGGGGAATGAGCAGTTCTTC
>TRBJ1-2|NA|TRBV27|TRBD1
CASSWTGGGHYGYTF
TGTGCCAGCAGTTGGACAGGGGGCGGGCACTATGGCTACACCTTC
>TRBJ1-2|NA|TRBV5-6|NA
CASSLAEVSYGYTF
TGTGCCAGCAGCTTGGCGGAGGTTTCCTATGGCTACACCTTC
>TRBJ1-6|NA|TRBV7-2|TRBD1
CASSPGTGGYNSPLHF
TGTGCCAGCAGCCCCGGAACAGGGGGCTATAATTCACCCCTCCACTTT
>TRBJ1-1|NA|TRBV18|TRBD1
CASSQGDTEAFF
TGTGCCAGCTCCCAGGGGGACACTGAAGCTTTCTTT
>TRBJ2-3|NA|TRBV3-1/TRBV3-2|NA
CASSQVRMGAEDTQYF
TGTGCTAGCAGCCAAGTTCGGATGGGGGCAGAAGATACGCAGTATTTT
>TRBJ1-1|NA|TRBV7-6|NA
CASSLGGEWVHTEAFF
TGTGCCAGCAGCTTAGGCGGGGAATGGGTTCACACTGAAGCTTTCTTT
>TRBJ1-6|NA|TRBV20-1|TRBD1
CSASKRTGGNSPLHF
TGCAGTGCTAGTAAACGGACAGGGGGGAATTCACCCCTCCACTTT
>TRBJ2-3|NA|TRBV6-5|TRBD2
CASTDPGLGTDTQYF
TGTGCCAGCACCGATCCGGGACTAGGCACAGATACGCAGTATTTT
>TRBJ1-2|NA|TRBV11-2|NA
CASSVQGAGYGYTF
TGTGCCAGCAGCGTACAGGGAGCAGGCTATGGCTACACCTTC
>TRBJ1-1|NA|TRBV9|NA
CASMRDGEAFF
TGTGCCAGCATGCGGGACGGTGAAGCTTTCTTT
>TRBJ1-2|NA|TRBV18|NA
CASSHTEQDGYTF
TGTGCCAGCTCCCACACCGAGCAGGATGGCTACACCTTC
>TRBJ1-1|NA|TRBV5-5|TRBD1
CASSPSQYAGTGAAFF
TGTGCCAGCAGCCCCTCCCAATATGCCGGGACAGGGGCAGCTTTCTTT
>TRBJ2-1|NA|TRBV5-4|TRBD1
CASSLKGQGPGEQFF
TGTGCCAGCAGCTTGAAAGGACAGGGGCCCGGGGAGCAGTTCTTC
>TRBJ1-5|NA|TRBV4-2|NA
CASSQVYASNQPQHF
TGTGCCAGCAGCCAAGTTTATGCGTCAAATCAGCCCCAGCATTTT
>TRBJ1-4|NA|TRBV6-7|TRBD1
CASSYRDRVATNEKLFF
TGTGCCAGCAGTTACCGGGACAGGGTAGCAACTAATGAAAAACTGTTTTTT
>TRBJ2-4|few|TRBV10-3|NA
CAISEGPGAAKNIQYF
TGTGCCATCAGTGAGGGCCCAGGGGCGGCCAAAAACATTCAGTACTTC
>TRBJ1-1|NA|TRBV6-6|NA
CASSPTRNTEAFF
TGTGCCAGCAGTCCAACACGGAACACTGAAGCTTTCTTT
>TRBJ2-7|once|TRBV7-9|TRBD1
CASSLDDRVFTF
TGTGCCAGCAGCTTAGATGACAGGGTCTTTACCTTC
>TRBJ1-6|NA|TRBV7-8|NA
CASSLEFTIWSPLHF
TGTGCCAGCAGCTTAGAGTTCACAATTTGGTCACCCCTCCACTTT
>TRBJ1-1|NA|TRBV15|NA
CATSRGQMNTEAFF
TGTGCCACCAGCAGAGGGCAGATGAACACTGAAGCTTTCTTT
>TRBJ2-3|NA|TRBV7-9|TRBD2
CASSPGTSADTQYF
TGTGCCAGCAGCCCGGGGACTAGCGCCGATACGCAGTATTTT
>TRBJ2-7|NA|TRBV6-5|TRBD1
CASSPDRNTYEQYF
TGTGCCAGCAGTCCGGACAGGAACACCTACGAGCAGTACTTC
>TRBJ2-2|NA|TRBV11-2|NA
CASSLLQGGRTGELFF
TGTGCCAGCAGCTTACTACAGGGGGGGCGCACCGGGGAGCTGTTTTTT
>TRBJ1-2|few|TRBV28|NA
CASSIPGAGGLYGYTF
TGTGCCAGCAGTATCCCCGGTGCGGGGGGGCTCTATGGCTACACCTTC
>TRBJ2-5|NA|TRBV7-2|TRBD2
CASSAGGAQETQYF
TGTGCCAGCAGCGCGGGGGGGGCCCAAGAGACCCAGTACTTC